This record looks at one T cell receptor (beta chain) sequence and its context. This entry comes from a study of control samples from healthy donors and cancer patients. Using immunoSEQ multiplex PCR, the repertoire was profiled, and TCRdb retains in-frame clones only, with some absent. The sample contains 110,000 to 150,000 clones, 80% to 95% of which appear only once. The germline V gene has CDR1 LGHDT and CDR2 YNNKEL (reference sequence). The V end was cut by 4 bases, the J end by 4 bases, with 13 bases between. The CDR3 spans 14 residues. Material: blood. The receptor's source is a man aged 25-40 years in good health. This sequence joins TRBV3-1 (or the pseudogene TRBV3-2) and TRBJ1-1, with a possible D match to TRBD1 (6 bases). For the CDR3, the DNA is TGTGCCAGCAGCCGTTTTGGAGGGGGCACTGAAGCTTTCTTT. This codes for CASSRFGGGTEAFF.